Listed below are T cell receptor beta chains from one sample, sequenced in a study of T-cell memory formation after mild COVID-19. TCRdb reprocessed the 5' RACE reads via MiXCR and lists one record per CDR3 protein. The table has 300,000 to 400,000 distinct CDR3 sequences, about an eighth seen once. The sample was PBMCs or a T cell subset sorted from them (not recorded which). These receptors came from a man between 18 and 35 years old who had mild COVID-19 (a few samples of this study predate the infection). Cell type and time point are not known. Each CDR3 is given with its conserved first and last residue. D genes are given only for firm matches. Not every row has a clone size; where given, it reads once, few, many or a size class.

clone size: many
D gene: -
V gene: TRBV12-3/TRBV12-4
J gene: TRBJ1-1
CDR3 DNA: TGTGCCAGCAGTCCCCAGATGAACACTGAAGCTTTCTTT
CDR3 protein: CASSPQMNTEAFF

clone size: -
D gene: TRBD1
V gene: TRBV6-5
J gene: TRBJ2-1
CDR3 DNA: TGTGCCAGCAGTTACTCGCCGGGACAGGAGTACAATGAGCAGTTCTTC
CDR3 protein: CASSYSPGQEYNEQFF

clone size: few
D gene: -
V gene: TRBV20-1
J gene: TRBJ2-7
CDR3 DNA: TGCAGTGCCTCCGGTCGCGGGGCGGGGACGTCCTACGAGCAGTACTTC
CDR3 protein: CSASGRGAGTSYEQYF

clone size: few
D gene: -
V gene: TRBV5-1
J gene: TRBJ2-2
CDR3 DNA: -
CDR3 protein: CASSFGPGTTGELFF

clone size: -
D gene: TRBD2
V gene: TRBV5-1
J gene: TRBJ2-7
CDR3 DNA: TGCGCCAGCAACCTAGCGGGAAACTACGAGCAGTACTTC
CDR3 protein: CASNLAGNYEQYF

clone size: few
D gene: -
V gene: TRBV7-9
J gene: TRBJ1-2
CDR3 DNA: TGTGCCAGCAGCTTGACAGATGGCTACACCTTC
CDR3 protein: CASSLTDGYTF

clone size: -
D gene: TRBD1
V gene: TRBV5-1
J gene: TRBJ2-5
CDR3 DNA: TGCGCCAGCAGCTTGGAGACAGGGCGAGAGACCCAGTACTTC
CDR3 protein: CASSLETGRETQYF

clone size: -
D gene: -
V gene: TRBV19
J gene: TRBJ1-5
CDR3 DNA: TGTGCCACTCGACAGGAAAATCAGCCCCAGCATTTT
CDR3 protein: CATRQENQPQHF

clone size: -
D gene: TRBD2
V gene: TRBV6-6
J gene: TRBJ2-5
CDR3 DNA: TGTGCCAGCAGTTTACTAGCGGGGATTAAAGAGACCCAGTACTTC
CDR3 protein: CASSLLAGIKETQYF

clone size: -
D gene: -
V gene: TRBV15
J gene: TRBJ1-5
CDR3 DNA: TGTGCCACCAGCAGAGATGCCCTTCGACAGCCCCAGCATTTT
CDR3 protein: CATSRDALRQPQHF

clone size: -
D gene: TRBD1
V gene: TRBV6-6
J gene: TRBJ1-1
CDR3 DNA: TGTGCCAGCAGTAAGCCGGGACAGGGTAACACTGAAGCTTTCTTT
CDR3 protein: CASSKPGQGNTEAFF

clone size: -
D gene: -
V gene: TRBV7-3
J gene: TRBJ2-3
CDR3 DNA: TGTGCCAGCAGCTTAAGTGGGGGTCGGCCGGGAGATACGCAGTATTTT
CDR3 protein: CASSLSGGRPGDTQYF

clone size: -
D gene: TRBD2
V gene: TRBV9
J gene: TRBJ2-2
CDR3 DNA: TGTGCCAGCAGCACCCGGACTAGTTCAACCGGGGAGCTGTTTTTT
CDR3 protein: CASSTRTSSTGELFF

clone size: -
D gene: TRBD1
V gene: TRBV7-2
J gene: TRBJ2-2
CDR3 DNA: TGTGCCAGCTCCATGGACAGGCCTTACACCGGGGAGCTGTTTTTT
CDR3 protein: CASSMDRPYTGELFF

clone size: many
D gene: -
V gene: TRBV3-1
J gene: TRBJ2-7
CDR3 DNA: TGTGCCAGCAGCCAAGATAGGTTCGGGGACGAGCAGTACTTC
CDR3 protein: CASSQDRFGDEQYF

clone size: -
D gene: -
V gene: TRBV11-2
J gene: TRBJ2-7
CDR3 DNA: TGTGCCAGCAGCTTACCCCCCCCAGTACCAGACGAGCAGTACTTC
CDR3 protein: CASSLPPPVPDEQYF

clone size: -
D gene: -
V gene: TRBV4-2
J gene: TRBJ1-1
CDR3 DNA: TGTGCCAGCAGCCAACCCGTCGCGGGGGGCAGCACTGAAGCTTTCTTT
CDR3 protein: CASSQPVAGGSTEAFF